A single T cell receptor beta chain is shown here with its context. Its antigen remains unknown. These data are taken from a study of neoadjuvant nivolumab and ipilimumab in lung cancer. Study-level information: Patients got nivolumab 3 mg/kg on days 1, 15 and 29; combination added ipilimumab 1 mg/kg day 1. Findings of the study overall: Only a single major-pathologic-response sample was available for clonality analysis. From pretherapy to surgery, tumor richness and clonality rose with dual therapy. Higher pretherapy blood TCR richness went with higher resected-tumor richness.

Profiled with immunoSEQ multiplex PCR; TCRdb holds only in-frame clones, not every one. The sample lists approximately 23,000 clones, more than 70% occurring once. The CDR3 runs to 14 residues. Between the trimmed V and J ends, which lost 0 bases and 0 bases, there was a span of 4 bases. CDR1 SGHKS and CDR2 YYEKEE come from the germline V gene (reference sequence). The sample here was peripheral blood, taken before neoadjuvant nivolumab, alone or with ipilimumab. This sequence originates from an adult with non-small cell lung cancer. The rearrangement uses TRBV5-5 and TRBJ1-3, with D unresolved. The CDR3 spells CASSLGGSGNTIYF. CDR3 DNA sequence: TGTGCCAGCAGCTTGGGGGGCTCTGGAAACACCATATATTTT.